Listed here are 22 T cell receptor beta chains from one sample, sequenced in a study of blood T cell repertoires in COVID-19. This table comes from immunoSEQ multiplex PCR, and its TCRdb copy is limited to in-frame clones, with some not included. This sample yields 84,000 or so clones, of which 80% to 90% are seen a single time; 39% belongs to the top ten. Sequences were obtained from peripheral blood. These receptors were obtained from an elderly man with active or convalescent COVID-19.

V usage is TRBV30 and J usage is TRBJ2-5; 9 positions agree with TRBD2. Losses at the gene ends were 2 bases for V and 5 bases for J; bases not matched to a gene: 18. Germline CDR1 is GTSNPN and CDR2 is SVGIG (reference sequence). The CDR3 is 18 residues long. In DNA form, the CDR3 reads TGTGCCTGGAGTCTGAAGAACCGGCTAGCGGGGCGGTGGGAGACCCAGTACTTC. It encodes CAWSLKNRLAGRWETQYF.

The rearrangement joins TRBV11-2 to TRBJ2-6, with TRBD2 matching 11 bases. With 6 bases clipped from V and 4 bases from J, the junction kept 11 bases outside the gene matches. Germline CDR1 reads SGHAT; CDR2 reads FQNNGV. The CDR3 sequence is 18 residues long. CDR3 loop: CASREGLAEGSGANVLTF. CDR3 nucleotides: TGTGCCAGCAGGGAGGGACTAGCGGAAGGGTCCGGGGCCAACGTCCTGACTTTC.

The J gene is TRBJ2-7, the V gene TRBV19; D gene ambiguous. V shed 4 bases and J shed 4 bases, with 14 bases lying between them. The V gene's germline CDR1 is LNHDA and CDR2 SQIVND (reference sequence). The CDR3 length is 14 residues. The CDR3 bases are TGTGCCAGTAGTACCCCAGGATCCCTTTACGAGCAGTACTTC. Translation: CASSTPGSLYEQYF.

This chain links TRBV3-1 (or the pseudogene TRBV3-2) with TRBJ1-2; a possible D gene is TRBD1 (6 bases). Germline CDR1 reads LGHDT; CDR2 reads YNNKEL (reference sequence). This CDR3 is 14 amino acids long. With 2 bases removed from V and 4 bases from J, the gap between germline ends came to 11 bases. The DNA of the CDR3 is TGTGCCAGCAGCCAAAACCGGGACATCTATGGCTACACCTTC. This gives the protein CASSQNRDIYGYTF.

The V gene is TRBV5-4, the J gene TRBJ1-3; D might be TRBD1 (6 bases). Germline CDR1 is SGHNT and CDR2 is YYREEE (reference sequence). The CDR3 contains 14 residues. V shed 3 bases and J shed 0 bases, with 7 bases lying between them. This CDR3 reads CASSSQGSGNTIYF. The CDR3 DNA is TGTGCCAGCAGCTCACAGGGCTCTGGAAACACCATATATTTT.

The V gene is TRBV5-1, the J gene TRBJ2-1, with TRBD1 identical over 10 bases. The CDR3 covers 19 residues. Trimming removed 0 bases from V and 6 bases from J; junction bases left unmatched: 15. The germline gives CDR1 SGHRS, CDR2 YFSETQ. The CDR3 loop is CASSLDPGQGTLSSNEQFF. The CDR3 coding sequence is TGCGCCAGCAGCTTGGACCCGGGACAGGGGACCCTAAGCAGCAATGAGCAGTTCTTC.

The gene calls are TRBV28 and TRBJ2-1; a possible D gene is TRBD1 (5 bases). The V end was cut by 2 bases, the J end by 13 bases, with 21 bases between. Germline CDR1 and CDR2: MDHEN and SYDVKM. This CDR3 has 15 residues. As DNA, the CDR3 is TGTGCCAGCAGTTTAGTGGGGCGTCGTCTGATTGGTCAGTTCTTC. As protein: CASSLVGRRLIGQFF.

The chain couples TRBV6-6 to TRBJ2-7, with D possibly being TRBD2 (5 bases). This CDR3 has 12 residues. Germline V gives CDR1 MNHNY, CDR2 SVGAGI (reference sequence). Trimming took off 5 bases at V and 5 bases at J, with 10 bases between the two ends. CDR3 in amino acids: CASSPTGDEQYF. For the CDR3, the DNA is TGTGCCAGCAGTCCCACCGGGGACGAGCAGTACTTC.

This chain connects TRBV5-6 to TRBJ1-2, with unresolved D. Per the germline V gene, CDR1 is SGHDT and CDR2 is YYEEEE. V lost 0 bases to trimming and J lost 8 bases, with 11 bases between them. The CDR3 contains 13 residues. For the CDR3, the DNA is TGTGCCAGCAGCTTGGGGCTGGGCAGGGGCTACACCTTC. It specifies CASSLGLGRGYTF. The variable domain in full, with the rest retrieved from reference TRBV5-6 and TRBJ1-2, is DAGVTQSPTHLIKTRGQQVTLRCSPKSGHDTVSWYQQALGQGPQFIFQYYEEEERQRGNFPDRFSGHQFPNYSSELNVNALLLGDSALYLCASSLGLGRGYTFGSGTRLTVV.

This chain connects TRBV2 to TRBJ2-3; TRBD2 aligns across 14 bases. Germline V gene data show CDR1 as SNHLY and CDR2 as FYNNEI. This CDR3 is 15 amino acids long. V dropped 6 bases and J dropped 3; count of bases not matched to a gene: 2. The CDR3 spells CASRTSGGGTDTQYF. In nucleotides, the CDR3 is TGTGCCAGCAGGACTAGCGGGGGGGGGACAGATACGCAGTATTTT.

J is TRBJ1-4 and V is TRBV4-1; unclear D gene. CDR3 size: 15 residues. The V gene's germline CDR1 is MGHRA and CDR2 YSYEKL. The V end was cut by 4 bases, the J end by 8 bases, with 17 bases between. CDR3 protein: CASSRTGVGREKLFF. The CDR3 DNA reads as TGCGCCAGCAGCCGGACGGGCGTAGGGAGAGAAAAACTGTTTTTT.

The DNA for the CDR3 is TGTGCCAGCAGTGGGAGCGTAGATACGCAGTATTTT. It encodes CASSGSVDTQYF. This chain connects TRBV27 to TRBJ2-3; a weak D match, TRBD2 (5 bases). The CDR3 has 12 amino acids. Germline loops: CDR1 MNHEY, CDR2 SMNVEV (reference sequence). V was pared by 5 bases and J by 5 bases, with 8 bases between.

The chain joins TRBV7-9 to TRBJ1-5; D remains unclear. V dropped 8 bases and J dropped 0 bases, with 11 bases sitting between them. CDR1 is SEHNR, CDR2 FQNEAQ, per germline (reference sequence). The CDR3 totals 14 residues. CDR3 sequence reads: CASAGVNSNQPQHF. The CDR3, as DNA: TGTGCCAGCGCGGGAGTCAATAGCAATCAGCCCCAGCATTTT.

This clone appeared once. The V gene is TRBV10-3, the J gene TRBJ2-5; the D gene is possibly TRBD2 (6 bases). V lost 0 bases, J lost 3 bases, and 17 bases lay in between. The CDR3 consists of 17 residues. The germline gives CDR1 ENHRY, CDR2 SYGVKD. The CDR3 is CAISESMNGRGEETQYF. CDR3 coding DNA: TGTGCCATCAGTGAGTCGATGAACGGGAGAGGAGAAGAGACCCAGTACTTC.

The rearrangement uses TRBV3-1 (or the pseudogene TRBV3-2) and TRBJ1-2; D is unresolved. Germline CDR1 is LGHDT and CDR2 is YNNKEL (reference sequence). V was pared by 0 bases and J by 0 bases, with 8 bases between. The CDR3 sequence is 15 residues long. CDR3: CASSQDPSANYGYTF. The CDR3 region has the DNA TGTGCCAGCAGCCAAGATCCATCGGCTAACTATGGCTACACCTTC.

J is TRBJ1-2 and V is TRBV28; 8 nucleotides align to TRBD1. The junction had 13 bases not matched to a gene; V was cut back by 2 bases and J by 5 bases. The CDR3 is made up of 17 amino acids. In germline, CDR1 is MDHEN, CDR2 SYDVKM. CDR3 residues: CASSLSVYAGGAYGYTF. The CDR3 coding sequence is TGTGCCAGCAGTTTAAGTGTTTATGCAGGGGGCGCTTATGGCTACACCTTC.

The gene calls are TRBV6-5 and TRBJ2-2, with D possibly TRBD1 on 6 matching bases. Per the germline V gene, CDR1 is MNHEY and CDR2 is SVGAGI. V was clipped by 7 bases and J by 6 bases, with 15 bases between them. This CDR3 has 14 residues. CDR3 sequence reads: CASTLTGSAGELFF. CDR3 nucleotide sequence: TGTGCCAGCACACTTACAGGGTCGGCCGGGGAGCTGTTTTTT.

CDR3 in amino acids: CASSQAGAGGPHEQFF. Here the CDR3 DNA reads TGTGCCAGCAGCCAAGCTGGGGCGGGAGGGCCGCATGAGCAGTTCTTC. This chain uses TRBV7-2 with TRBJ2-1; 9 bases match TRBD2. The V and J ends lost 5 bases and 8 bases, in that order; junction bases with no gene match: 13. There are 16 residues in the CDR3. CDR1 and CDR2 (germline): SGHTA, FQGNSA.

This clone was seen at least ten times. V and J are TRBV19 and TRBJ1-2, with 8 nucleotides matching TRBD1. This CDR3 comprises 15 residues. Trimming at V came to 5 bases and at J to 3 bases, leaving 8 bases not matched to a gene. Germline V lookup: CDR1 LNHDA, CDR2 SQIVND (reference sequence). The CDR3 reads CASSFRTGYDYGYTF. The CDR3 DNA is TGTGCCAGTAGTTTCCGGACAGGGTACGACTATGGCTACACCTTC.

The rearrangement uses TRBV7-3 and TRBJ2-3; 15 nucleotides match TRBD2. Germline assignment: CDR1 SGHTA and CDR2 FQGTGA. With 4 bases clipped from V and 4 bases from J, the junction kept 15 bases outside the gene matches. CDR3 length equals 20 residues. The CDR3 protein is CASSSTRGLAGGRLSDTQYF. The CDR3 nucleotides read TGTGCCAGCAGCTCCACTCGCGGACTAGCGGGGGGGCGCCTCTCAGATACGCAGTATTTT.

V is TRBV20-1 and J is TRBJ2-7; either TRBD1 or TRBD2 may supply D (5 bases each). Germline V CDR1 and CDR2: DFQATT, SNEGSKA (reference sequence). Trimming removed 3 bases from V and 2 bases from J, with 11 bases in between. This CDR3 comprises 13 residues. CDR3 sequence reads: CSASGTGTYEQYF. The CDR3 DNA reads as TGCAGTGCTAGTGGGACGGGAACCTACGAGCAGTACTTC.

This clone was detected once. This rearrangement joins TRBV6-1 to TRBJ2-1; 7 positions agree with TRBD2. The length of the CDR3 is 16 residues. J was trimmed by 4 bases and V by 4 bases; bases with no gene match: 10. Germline V gene sequence: CDR1 MNHNS, CDR2 SASEGT. This chain's CDR3 is CASSGISGTGYNEQFF. DNA of the CDR3: TGTGCCAGCAGTGGAATAAGCGGGACTGGTTACAATGAGCAGTTCTTC.